What follows are 20 T cell receptor beta chains derived from one specimen sequenced in a study of radiation and T cells in renal cell carcinoma. Clones were sequenced by immunoSEQ multiplex PCR, and TCRdb holds only the in-frame ones, with some missing. The sample consists of around 170,000 clones, 88% of them appearing once. Regarding time point: blood 4 weeks post-SBRT, at nephrectomy. Treatment here: 15 Gy SBRT to primary tumor, nephrectomy 4 weeks later. Sequencing used blood, obtained from a patient whose treatment included radiotherapy and nephrectomy. These receptors all stem from a woman in her fifties or sixties with renal cell carcinoma.

V is TRBV9 and J is TRBJ2-6; D call uncertain. CDR1 and CDR2 from the germline V gene are SGDLS and YYNGEE. The CDR3 has 15 amino acids. Between the trimmed V and J ends, which lost 2 bases and 0 bases, there was a span of 6 bases. The CDR3: CASSVGNSGANVLTF. The CDR3 coding sequence is TGTGCCAGCAGCGTGGGCAACTCTGGGGCCAACGTCCTGACTTTC. Supplemented by reference TRBV9 and TRBJ2-6, the full variable domain reads DSGVTQTPKHLITATGQRVTLRCSPRSGDLSVYWYQQSLDQGLQFLIQYYNGEERAKGNILERFSAQQFPDLHSELNLSSLELGDSALYFCASSVGNSGANVLTFGAGSRLTVL.

J is TRBJ1-4 and V is TRBV5-1; 7 bases agree with TRBD1. Trimming at V came to 3 bases and at J to 0 bases, leaving 5 bases not matched to a gene. Germline V lookup: CDR1 SGHRS, CDR2 YFSETQ. The CDR3 is 16 amino acids. The CDR3 bases are TGCGCCAGCAGCTCGGGACAGTTCGCAACTAATGAAAAACTGTTTTTT. Translating gives CASSSGQFATNEKLFF.

The chain links TRBV6-5 to TRBJ2-7, with D possibly TRBD1 on 6 matching bases. In germline, CDR1 is MNHEY, CDR2 SVGAGI. The germline V and J ends were trimmed by 2 bases and 6 bases, with 14 bases remaining between them. The CDR3 spans 14 residues. DNA of the CDR3: TGTGCCAGCAGTTACCTGGGACAAGAGACCGAGCAGTACTTC. Amino acid sequence: CASSYLGQETEQYF.

As for this clone: Given a much more abundant clone one base away, this may be a read error. The chain employs TRBV5-4 and TRBJ1-1; maybe TRBD1 (6 bases). This CDR3 has 13 amino acids. Germline V gives CDR1 SGHNT, CDR2 YYREEE (reference sequence). The V end lost 4 bases, the J end lost 1 base, and 8 bases lay between the germline ends. CDR3 amino acids: CASSAGQNTEAFF. In DNA form, the CDR3 reads TGTGCCAGCAGCGCGGGACAGAACACTGAAGCTTTCTTT.

The chain is built from TRBV4-3 and TRBJ1-4; D is unresolved. Trimming pared 0 bases from V and 10 bases from J, leaving 9 bases between. CDR1 is LGHNA, CDR2 YSLEER, per germline. The CDR3 spans 13 residues. The CDR3 coding sequence is TGCGCCAGCAGCCAAGAAAGGAGAGGAAAACTGTTTTTT. This encodes CASSQERRGKLFF.

This clone was seen just once. The chain carries TRBV7-9 and TRBJ1-1; D perhaps matches TRBD1 (6 bases). Between the trimmed V and J ends, which lost 3 bases and 12 bases, there was a span of 14 bases. The length of the CDR3 is 12 residues. Germline V gives CDR1 SEHNR, CDR2 FQNEAQ (reference sequence). The CDR3 DNA follows: TGTGCCAGCAGCTTGGGGGCTACAGTACCTTTCTTT. This sequence encodes CASSLGATVPFF.

This chain links TRBV5-6 with TRBJ2-1; 7 bases fit TRBD2. The CDR3 is 16 amino acids. J was trimmed by 6 bases and V by 0 bases; bases with no gene match: 9. Germline V gene sequence: CDR1 SGHDT, CDR2 YYEEEE. CDR3 amino acids: CASSLEAGLGVNEQFF. CDR3 sequence (DNA): TGTGCCAGCAGCTTGGAGGCAGGACTAGGGGTCAATGAGCAGTTCTTC.

V is TRBV2 and J is TRBJ1-5; 10 nucleotides agree with TRBD1. The CDR3 contains 14 residues. V shed 4 bases and J 6 bases; nucleotides not matched to a gene: 3. Germline V gene lookup returns CDR1 SNHLY and CDR2 FYNNEI. CDR3 sequence reads: CASSAGTGVQPQHF. Here the CDR3 DNA reads TGTGCCAGCAGTGCCGGGACAGGGGTTCAGCCCCAGCATTTT.

This sequence joins TRBV7-9 and TRBJ2-1; 9 positions match TRBD1. Unmatched junction bases numbered 9, after V lost 2 bases and J lost 10 bases. The length of the CDR3 is 15 residues. Germline-derived CDR1 and CDR2 are SEHNR and FQNEAQ (reference sequence). The CDR3 coding sequence is TGTGCCAGCAGCTTAATCACAGGGGGCTCGGGAGAGCAGTTCTTC. Translating gives CASSLITGGSGEQFF.

The chain links TRBV5-4 to TRBJ1-6; 8 nucleotides line up with TRBD1. The CDR3 contains 18 residues. CDR1 and CDR2 from the germline V gene are SGHNT and YYREEE (reference sequence). V trimming: 0 bases; J trimming: 2 bases; junction bases outside the gene matches: 7. Here the CDR3 DNA reads TGTGCCAGCAGCTTGGTAGGCAGGGGGCTAGCCTATAATTCACCCCTCCACTTT. The encoded protein is CASSLVGRGLAYNSPLHF.

The chain joins TRBV6-1 to TRBJ2-4; 11 positions match TRBD2. The CDR3 is made up of 15 amino acids. Trimming cost V 6 bases and J 8 bases; bases outside gene matches: 9. CDR1 and CDR2 (germline): MNHNS, SASEGT. The CDR3 reads CASRQNSGGAHIQYF. As DNA, the CDR3 is TGTGCCAGCAGACAAAATAGCGGGGGGGCGCACATTCAGTACTTC.

The chain has TRBV10-3 and TRBJ2-7, with 8 bases identical to TRBD2. Trimming took 3 bases from V and 6 from J; bases not matched to a gene: 13. The CDR3 sequence is 16 residues long. Germline CDR1 ENHRY, CDR2 SYGVKD. The CDR3 DNA sequence: TGTGCCATCAGTGAACCCACACGGGGGGGAAAAGCCGAGCAGTACTTC. As protein: CAISEPTRGGKAEQYF.

The genes are TRBV30 and TRBJ1-5; D not certain. The length of the CDR3 is 14 residues. Germline lookup yields CDR1 GTSNPN and CDR2 SVGIG (reference sequence). V lost 0 bases, J lost 2 bases, and 8 bases lay in between. The CDR3 is CAWSVAMGNQPQHF. DNA of the CDR3: TGTGCCTGGAGTGTAGCTATGGGCAATCAGCCCCAGCATTTT.

The chain combines TRBV5-6 with TRBJ1-1; D ambiguous. Germline V gives CDR1 SGHDT, CDR2 YYEEEE. The V and J ends lost 4 bases and 11 bases respectively, with 24 bases between them. This CDR3 has 15 residues. This chain's CDR3 is CASSPAPFGVSPAFF. The DNA for the CDR3 is TGTGCCAGCAGCCCTGCGCCCTTTGGGGTCTCTCCTGCTTTCTTT.

Concerning this clone: The same CDR3 arises from other DNA sequences in this sample as well. The V and J genes are TRBV7-9 and TRBJ1-2, with 9 bases lining up with TRBD1. V shed 1 base and J 2 bases; nucleotides not matched to a gene: 2. Per the germline V gene, CDR1 is SEHNR and CDR2 is FQNEAQ (reference sequence). The CDR3 runs to 15 residues. CDR3 in amino acids: CASSLVGTGNYGYTF. The CDR3 DNA reads as TGTGCCAGCAGCTTAGTTGGGACAGGGAACTATGGCTACACCTTC.

The chain links TRBV10-3 to TRBJ1-5; 8 bases align to TRBD1. J gave up 2 bases and V 6 bases, and 6 bases lay outside the gene matches. Germline V CDR1 and CDR2: ENHRY, SYGVKD. The CDR3 contains 15 residues. The DNA of the CDR3 is TGTGCCATCAGACCGACAGGGGACGGCAATCAGCCCCAGCATTTT. Translation gives CAIRPTGDGNQPQHF.

This clone was counted a single time. V usage is TRBV19 and J usage is TRBJ2-3; D possibly corresponds to TRBD2 (6 bases). Looked up from germline, CDR1 is LNHDA and CDR2 is SQIVND (reference sequence). V was pared by 5 bases and J by 6 bases, with 15 bases between. The CDR3 consists of 14 residues. The CDR3 sequence is CASSRGVGGDTQYF. CDR3 sequence (DNA): TGTGCCAGTAGTCGCGGGGTAGGAGGGGATACGCAGTATTTT.

The V and J genes are TRBV5-1 and TRBJ2-7, with 9 bases matching TRBD1. This CDR3 has 16 residues. Germline V gives CDR1 SGHRS, CDR2 YFSETQ. The trim removed 2 bases at V and 3 bases at J, leaving 9 bases unmatched. The CDR3 is CASSFSRQGGNYEQYF. CDR3 DNA sequence: TGCGCCAGCAGCTTCTCACGACAGGGGGGAAACTACGAGCAGTACTTC.

The chain uses TRBV18 and TRBJ1-6; D may be TRBD1 (5 bases). CDR3 size: 14 residues. The ends were cut back, 2 bases at V and 10 bases at J, with 12 bases in the middle. Germline CDR1 is KGHSH and CDR2 is LQKENI. CDR3 region: CASSPGGEESPLHF. In DNA form, the CDR3 reads TGTGCCAGCTCACCAGGAGGGGAGGAATCACCCCTCCACTTT.

On this clone: The same CDR3 can be traced to other DNA sequences in this sample. V gene TRBV14 combines with J gene TRBJ2-7; D might be TRBD1 (5 bases). The length of the CDR3 is 12 residues. The V end lost 4 bases, the J end lost 4 bases, and 8 bases lay between the germline ends. Germline V CDR1 and CDR2: SGHDN, FVKESK. The CDR3 spells CASSLSGYEQYF. CDR3 DNA: TGTGCCAGCAGCCTGTCAGGGTACGAGCAGTACTTC.